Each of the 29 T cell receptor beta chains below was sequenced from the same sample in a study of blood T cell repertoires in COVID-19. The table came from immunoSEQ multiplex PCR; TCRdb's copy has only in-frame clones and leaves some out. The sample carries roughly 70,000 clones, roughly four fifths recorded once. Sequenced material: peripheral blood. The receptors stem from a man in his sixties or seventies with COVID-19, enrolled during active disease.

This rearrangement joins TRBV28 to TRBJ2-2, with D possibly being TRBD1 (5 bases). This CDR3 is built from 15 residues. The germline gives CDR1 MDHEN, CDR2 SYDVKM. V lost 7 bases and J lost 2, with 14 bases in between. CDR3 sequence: CASTAPRDNTGELFF. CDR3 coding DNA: TGTGCCAGCACCGCGCCCAGGGATAACACCGGGGAGCTGTTTTTT.

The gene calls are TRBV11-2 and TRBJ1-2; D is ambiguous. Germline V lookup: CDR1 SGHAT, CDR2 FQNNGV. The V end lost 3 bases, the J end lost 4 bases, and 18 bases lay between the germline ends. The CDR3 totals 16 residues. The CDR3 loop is CASSLEATWSGYGYTF. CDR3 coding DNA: TGTGCCAGCAGCTTGGAGGCTACTTGGAGTGGCTATGGCTACACCTTC.

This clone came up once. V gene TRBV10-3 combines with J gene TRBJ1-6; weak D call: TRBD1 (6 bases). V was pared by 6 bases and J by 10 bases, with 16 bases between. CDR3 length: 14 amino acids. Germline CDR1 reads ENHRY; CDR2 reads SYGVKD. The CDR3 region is CAISLDRFSSPLHF. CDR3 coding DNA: TGTGCCATCAGCCTTGACAGGTTCTCCTCACCCCTCCACTTT.

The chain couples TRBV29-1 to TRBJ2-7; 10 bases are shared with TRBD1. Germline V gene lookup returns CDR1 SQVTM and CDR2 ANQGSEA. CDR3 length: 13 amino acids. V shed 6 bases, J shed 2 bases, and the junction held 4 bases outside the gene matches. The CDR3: CSVGQGGPYEQYF. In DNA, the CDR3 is TGCAGCGTCGGACAGGGGGGACCCTACGAGCAGTACTTC.

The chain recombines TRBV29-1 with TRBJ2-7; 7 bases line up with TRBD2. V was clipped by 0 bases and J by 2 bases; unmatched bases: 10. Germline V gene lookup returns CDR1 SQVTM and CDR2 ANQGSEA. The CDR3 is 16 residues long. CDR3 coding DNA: TGCAGCGTTGAAGATAGCAGCTGGGGAGGGACCTACGAGCAGTACTTC. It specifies CSVEDSSWGGTYEQYF.

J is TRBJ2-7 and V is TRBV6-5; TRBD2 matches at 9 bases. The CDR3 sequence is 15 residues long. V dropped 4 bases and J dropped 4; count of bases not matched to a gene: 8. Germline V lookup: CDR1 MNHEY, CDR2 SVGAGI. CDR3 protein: CASSWAGGRTYEQYF. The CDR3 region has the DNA TGTGCCAGCAGTTGGGCGGGGGGGAGGACATACGAGCAGTACTTC.

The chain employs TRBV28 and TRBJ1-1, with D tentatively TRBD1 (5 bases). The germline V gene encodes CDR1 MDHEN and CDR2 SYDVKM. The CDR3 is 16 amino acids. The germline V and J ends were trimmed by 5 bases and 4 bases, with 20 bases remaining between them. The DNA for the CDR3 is TGTGCCAGCAGTATACAAAAGGGGCGCGTGGGCACTGAAGCTTTCTTT. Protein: CASSIQKGRVGTEAFF.

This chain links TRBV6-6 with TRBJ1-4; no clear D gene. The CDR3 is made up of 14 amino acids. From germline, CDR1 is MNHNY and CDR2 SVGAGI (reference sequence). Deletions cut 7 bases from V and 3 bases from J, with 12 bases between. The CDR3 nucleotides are TGTGCCAGCAAATTGGCTAGCGCTAATGAAAAACTGTTTTTT. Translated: CASKLASANEKLFF.

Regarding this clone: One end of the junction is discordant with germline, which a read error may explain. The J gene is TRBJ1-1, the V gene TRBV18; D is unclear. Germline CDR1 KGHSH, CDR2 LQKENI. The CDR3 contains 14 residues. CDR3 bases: TGTGCCGGCTCACCGGCCCAATTGAACACTGAAGCTTTCTTT. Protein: CAGSPAQLNTEAFF.

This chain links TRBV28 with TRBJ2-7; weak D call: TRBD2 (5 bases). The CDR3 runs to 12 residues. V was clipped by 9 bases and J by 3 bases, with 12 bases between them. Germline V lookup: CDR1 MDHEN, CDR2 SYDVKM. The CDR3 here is CASKTTHYEQYF. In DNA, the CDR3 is TGTGCCAGTAAGACTACCCACTACGAGCAGTACTTC.

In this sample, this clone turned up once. The CDR3 nucleotides are TGTGCCAGCAGCTTATCAGGGACCTACGAGCAGTACTTC. Protein: CASSLSGTYEQYF. The rearrangement uses TRBV7-9 and TRBJ2-7; D is perhaps TRBD1 (5 bases). The V end was cut by 2 bases, the J end by 2 bases, with 7 bases between. Germline CDR1 reads SEHNR; CDR2 reads FQNEAQ (reference sequence). The CDR3 runs to 13 residues.

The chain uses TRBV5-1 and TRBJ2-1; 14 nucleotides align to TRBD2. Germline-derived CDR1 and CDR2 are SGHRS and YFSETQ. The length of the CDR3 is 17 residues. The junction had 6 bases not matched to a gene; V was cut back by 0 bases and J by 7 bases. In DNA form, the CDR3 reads TGCGCCAGCAGCTTGGGGGGACTAGCGGGAGTGTTTAATGAGCAGTTCTTC. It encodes CASSLGGLAGVFNEQFF.

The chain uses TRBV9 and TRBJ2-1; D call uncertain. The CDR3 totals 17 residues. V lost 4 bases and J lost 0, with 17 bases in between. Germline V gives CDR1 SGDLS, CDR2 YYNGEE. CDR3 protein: CASSPTTYPSSYNEQFF. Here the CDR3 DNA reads TGTGCCAGCAGCCCCACGACCTACCCTAGCTCCTACAATGAGCAGTTCTTC.

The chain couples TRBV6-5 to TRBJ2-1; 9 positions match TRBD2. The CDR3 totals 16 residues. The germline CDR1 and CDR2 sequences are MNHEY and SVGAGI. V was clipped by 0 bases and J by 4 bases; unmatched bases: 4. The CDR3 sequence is CASSYSAGGEYNEQFF. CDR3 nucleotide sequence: TGTGCCAGCAGTTACTCGGCGGGAGGGGAATACAATGAGCAGTTCTTC.

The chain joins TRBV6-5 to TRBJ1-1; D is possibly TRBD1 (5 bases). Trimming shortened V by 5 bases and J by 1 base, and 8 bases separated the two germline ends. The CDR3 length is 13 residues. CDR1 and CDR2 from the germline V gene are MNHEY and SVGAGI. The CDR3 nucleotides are TGTGCCAGCAGTATCAGGGAGAACACTGAAGCTTTCTTT. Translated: CASSIRENTEAFF.

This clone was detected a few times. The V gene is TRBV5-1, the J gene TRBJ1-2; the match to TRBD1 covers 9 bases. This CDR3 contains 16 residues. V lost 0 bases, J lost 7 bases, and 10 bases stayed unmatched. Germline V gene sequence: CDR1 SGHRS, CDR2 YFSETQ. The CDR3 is CASSLEGTGIGSGYTF. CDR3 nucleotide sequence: TGCGCCAGCAGCTTGGAGGGGACAGGGATCGGATCTGGCTACACCTTC.

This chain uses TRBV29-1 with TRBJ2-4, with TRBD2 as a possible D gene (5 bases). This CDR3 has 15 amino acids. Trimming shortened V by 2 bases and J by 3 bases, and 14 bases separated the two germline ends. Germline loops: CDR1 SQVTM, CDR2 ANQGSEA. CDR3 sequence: CSVELGMSDKNIQYF. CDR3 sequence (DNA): TGCAGCGTTGAACTCGGGATGTCGGACAAAAACATTCAGTACTTC.

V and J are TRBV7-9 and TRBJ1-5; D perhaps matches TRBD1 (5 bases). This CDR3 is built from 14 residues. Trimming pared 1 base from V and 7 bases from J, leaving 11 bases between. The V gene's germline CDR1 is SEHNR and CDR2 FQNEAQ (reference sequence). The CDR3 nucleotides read TGTGCCAGCAGCTTAGAAGGGGCCGAACAGCCCCAGCATTTT. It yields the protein CASSLEGAEQPQHF.

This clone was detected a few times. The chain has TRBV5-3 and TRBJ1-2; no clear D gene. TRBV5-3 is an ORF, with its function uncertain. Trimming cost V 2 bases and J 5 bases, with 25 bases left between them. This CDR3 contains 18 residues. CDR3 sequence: CARSFGSGGQSGGYGYTF. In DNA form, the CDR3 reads TGTGCCAGAAGCTTCGGAAGTGGTGGGCAGTCCGGTGGTTATGGCTACACCTTC.

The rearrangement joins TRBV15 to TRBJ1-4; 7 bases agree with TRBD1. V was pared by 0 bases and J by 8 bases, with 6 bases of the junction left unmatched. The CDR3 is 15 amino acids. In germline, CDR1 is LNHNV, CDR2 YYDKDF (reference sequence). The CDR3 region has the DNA TGTGCCACCAGCAGAGATCCGGGGACAGCAGAAAAACTGTTTTTT. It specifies CATSRDPGTAEKLFF. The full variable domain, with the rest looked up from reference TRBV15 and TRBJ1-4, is DAMVIQNPRYQVTQFGKPVTLSCSQTLNHNVMYWYQQKSSQAPKLLFHYYDKDFNNEADTPDNFQSRRPNTSFCFLDIRSPGLGDTAMYLCATSRDPGTAEKLFFGSGTQLSVL.

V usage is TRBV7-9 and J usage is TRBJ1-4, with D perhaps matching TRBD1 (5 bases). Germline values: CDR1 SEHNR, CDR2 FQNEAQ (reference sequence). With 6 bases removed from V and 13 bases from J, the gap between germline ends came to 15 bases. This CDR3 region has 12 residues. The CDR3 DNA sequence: TGTGCCAGCAGTCGGGGGTGGGAGGGACTGTTTTTT. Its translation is CASSRGWEGLFF.

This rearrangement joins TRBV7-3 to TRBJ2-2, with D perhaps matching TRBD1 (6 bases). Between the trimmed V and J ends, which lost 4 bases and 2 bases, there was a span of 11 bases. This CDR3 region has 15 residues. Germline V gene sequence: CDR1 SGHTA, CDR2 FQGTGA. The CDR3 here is CASSSTGLNTGELFF. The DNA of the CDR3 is TGTGCCAGCAGCTCTACAGGGCTCAACACCGGGGAGCTGTTTTTT.

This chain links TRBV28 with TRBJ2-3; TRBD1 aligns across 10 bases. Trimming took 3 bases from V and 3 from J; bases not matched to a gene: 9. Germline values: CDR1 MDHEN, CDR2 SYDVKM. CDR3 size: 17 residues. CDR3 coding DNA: TGTGCCAGCAGTTTTACCCCTAGGACAGGGGGGACAGATACGCAGTATTTT. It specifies CASSFTPRTGGTDTQYF.

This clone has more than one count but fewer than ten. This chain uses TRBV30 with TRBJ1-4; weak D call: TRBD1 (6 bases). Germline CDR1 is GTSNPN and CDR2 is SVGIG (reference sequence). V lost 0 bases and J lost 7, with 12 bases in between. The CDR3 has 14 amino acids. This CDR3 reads CAWSVAGAGEKLFF. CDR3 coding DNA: TGTGCCTGGAGTGTAGCGGGGGCGGGTGAAAAACTGTTTTTT.

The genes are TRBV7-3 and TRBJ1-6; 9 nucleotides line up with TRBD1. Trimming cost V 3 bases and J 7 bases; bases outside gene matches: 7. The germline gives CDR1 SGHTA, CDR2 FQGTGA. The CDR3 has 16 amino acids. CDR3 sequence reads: CASSFTQGAKNSPLHF. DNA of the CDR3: TGTGCCAGCAGCTTTACACAGGGGGCAAAGAATTCACCCCTCCACTTT.

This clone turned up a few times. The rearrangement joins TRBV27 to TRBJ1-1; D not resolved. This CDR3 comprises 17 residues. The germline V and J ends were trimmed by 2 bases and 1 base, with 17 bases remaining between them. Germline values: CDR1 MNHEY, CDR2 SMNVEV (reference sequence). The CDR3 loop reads CASSLRKHGLKNTEAFF. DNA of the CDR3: TGTGCCAGCAGTTTAAGGAAACACGGGTTGAAGAACACTGAAGCTTTCTTT.

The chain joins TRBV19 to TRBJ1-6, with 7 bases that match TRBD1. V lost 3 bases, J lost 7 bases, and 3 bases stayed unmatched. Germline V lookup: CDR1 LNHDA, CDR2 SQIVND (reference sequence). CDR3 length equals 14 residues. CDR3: CASSIGQENSPLHF. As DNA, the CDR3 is TGTGCCAGTAGTATCGGACAGGAGAATTCACCCCTCCACTTT.

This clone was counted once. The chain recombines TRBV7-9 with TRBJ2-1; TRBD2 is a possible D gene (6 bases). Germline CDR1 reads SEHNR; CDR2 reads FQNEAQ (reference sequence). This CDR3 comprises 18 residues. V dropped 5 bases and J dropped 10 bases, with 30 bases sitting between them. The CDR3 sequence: CASSGSGRPGRPSGEQFF. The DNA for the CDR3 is TGTGCCAGCAGCGGTAGCGGCCGACCTGGGCGGCCATCGGGAGAGCAGTTCTTC.

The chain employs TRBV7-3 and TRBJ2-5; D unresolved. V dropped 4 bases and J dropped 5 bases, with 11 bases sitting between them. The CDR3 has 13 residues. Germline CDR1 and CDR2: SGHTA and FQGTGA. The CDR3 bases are TGTGCCAGCAGCTCTGGTACGAGGGAGACCCAGTACTTC. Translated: CASSSGTRETQYF.